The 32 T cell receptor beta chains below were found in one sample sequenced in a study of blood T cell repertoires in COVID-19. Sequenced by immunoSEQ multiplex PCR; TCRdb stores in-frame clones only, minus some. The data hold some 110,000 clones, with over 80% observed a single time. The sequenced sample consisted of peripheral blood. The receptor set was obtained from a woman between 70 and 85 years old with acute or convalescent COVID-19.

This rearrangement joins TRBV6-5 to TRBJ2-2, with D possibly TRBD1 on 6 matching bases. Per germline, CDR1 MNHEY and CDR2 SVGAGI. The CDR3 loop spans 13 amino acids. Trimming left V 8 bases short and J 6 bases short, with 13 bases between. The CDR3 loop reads CASQNRGSGELFF. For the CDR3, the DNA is TGTGCCAGCCAGAATAGGGGGTCCGGGGAGCTGTTTTTT.

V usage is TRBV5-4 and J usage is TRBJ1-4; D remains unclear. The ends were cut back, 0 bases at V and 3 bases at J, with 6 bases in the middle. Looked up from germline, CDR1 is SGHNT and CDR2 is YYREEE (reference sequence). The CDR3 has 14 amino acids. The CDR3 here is CASSLDTPNEKLFF. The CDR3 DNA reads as TGTGCCAGCAGCTTGGACACACCTAATGAAAAACTGTTTTTT.

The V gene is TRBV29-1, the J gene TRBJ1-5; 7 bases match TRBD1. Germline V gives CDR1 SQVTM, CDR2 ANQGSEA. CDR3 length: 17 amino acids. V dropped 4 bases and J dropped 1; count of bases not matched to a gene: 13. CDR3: CSVAGVSGGESNQPQHF. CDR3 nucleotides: TGCAGCGTTGCAGGAGTATCAGGGGGTGAGAGCAATCAGCCCCAGCATTTT.

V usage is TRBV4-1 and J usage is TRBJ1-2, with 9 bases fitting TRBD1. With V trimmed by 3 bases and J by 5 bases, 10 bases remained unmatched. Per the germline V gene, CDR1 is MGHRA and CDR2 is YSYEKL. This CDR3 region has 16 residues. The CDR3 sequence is CASSQDTGGTPYGYTF. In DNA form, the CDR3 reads TGCGCCAGCAGCCAGGACACAGGGGGCACTCCATATGGCTACACCTTC.

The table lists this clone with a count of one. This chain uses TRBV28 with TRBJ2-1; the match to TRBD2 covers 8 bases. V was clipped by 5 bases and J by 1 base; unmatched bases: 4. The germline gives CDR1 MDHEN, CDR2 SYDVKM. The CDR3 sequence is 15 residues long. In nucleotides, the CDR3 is TGTGCCAGCAGTGTAGCGGGATCTTCCTACAATGAGCAGTTCTTC. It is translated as CASSVAGSSYNEQFF.

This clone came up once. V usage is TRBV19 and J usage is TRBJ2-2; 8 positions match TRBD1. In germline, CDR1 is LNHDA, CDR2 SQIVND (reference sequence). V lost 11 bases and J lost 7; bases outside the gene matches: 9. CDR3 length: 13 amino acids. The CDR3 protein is CAGRQGKSGELFF. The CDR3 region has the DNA TGTGCCGGGAGACAGGGGAAGAGCGGGGAGCTGTTTTTT.

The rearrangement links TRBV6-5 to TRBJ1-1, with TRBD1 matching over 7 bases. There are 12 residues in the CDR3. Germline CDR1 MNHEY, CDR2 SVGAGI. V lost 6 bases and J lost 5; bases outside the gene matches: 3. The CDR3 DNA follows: TGTGCCAGCAGACGGACAGGAACTGAAGCTTTCTTT. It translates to CASRRTGTEAFF.

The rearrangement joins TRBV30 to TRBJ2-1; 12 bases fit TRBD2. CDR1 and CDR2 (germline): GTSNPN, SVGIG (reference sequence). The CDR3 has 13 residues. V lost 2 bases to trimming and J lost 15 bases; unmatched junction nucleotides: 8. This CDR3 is CAWSTLAGGPMFF. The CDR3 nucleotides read TGTGCCTGGAGTACGCTAGCGGGAGGGCCCATGTTCTTC.

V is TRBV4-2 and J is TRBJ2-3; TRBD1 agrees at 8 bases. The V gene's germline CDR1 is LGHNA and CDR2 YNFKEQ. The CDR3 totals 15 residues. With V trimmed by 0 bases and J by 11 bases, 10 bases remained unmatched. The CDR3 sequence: CASSQEPGTGAGQYF. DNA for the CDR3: TGTGCCAGCAGCCAAGAGCCCGGGACAGGAGCAGGGCAGTATTTT.

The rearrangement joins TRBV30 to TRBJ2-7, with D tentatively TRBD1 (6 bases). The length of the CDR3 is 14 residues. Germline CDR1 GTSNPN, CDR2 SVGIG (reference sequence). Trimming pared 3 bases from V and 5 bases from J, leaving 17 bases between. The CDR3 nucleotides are TGTGCCTGGAGCAGAACCCTTACAGGGCACGAGCAGTACTTC. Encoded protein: CAWSRTLTGHEQYF.

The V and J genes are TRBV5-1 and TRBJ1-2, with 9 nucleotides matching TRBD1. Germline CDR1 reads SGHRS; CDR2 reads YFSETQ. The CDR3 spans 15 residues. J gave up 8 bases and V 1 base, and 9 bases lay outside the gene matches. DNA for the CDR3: TGCGCCAGCAGCTTGAGGGACAGGGATCCAGTAGGCTACACCTTC. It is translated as CASSLRDRDPVGYTF. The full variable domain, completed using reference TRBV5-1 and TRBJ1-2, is KAGVTQTPRYLIKTRGQQVTLSCSPISGHRSVSWYQQTPGQGLQFLFEYFSETQRNKGNFPGRFSGRQFSNSRSEMNVSTLELGDSALYLCASSLRDRDPVGYTFGSGTRLTVV.

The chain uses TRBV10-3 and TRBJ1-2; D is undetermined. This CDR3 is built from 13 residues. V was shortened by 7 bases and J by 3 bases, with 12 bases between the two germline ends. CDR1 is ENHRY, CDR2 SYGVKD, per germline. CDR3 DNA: TGTGCCATCACCGAAGGACTGGACTATGGCTACACCTTC. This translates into CAITEGLDYGYTF.

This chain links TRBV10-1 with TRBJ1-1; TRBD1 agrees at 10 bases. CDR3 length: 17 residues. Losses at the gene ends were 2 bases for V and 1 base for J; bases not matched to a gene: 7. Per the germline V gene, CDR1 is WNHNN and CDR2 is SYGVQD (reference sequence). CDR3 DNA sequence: TGCGCCAGCAGTGAGGGGGGGACAGGGGACCGGAACACTGAAGCTTTCTTT. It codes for CASSEGGTGDRNTEAFF.

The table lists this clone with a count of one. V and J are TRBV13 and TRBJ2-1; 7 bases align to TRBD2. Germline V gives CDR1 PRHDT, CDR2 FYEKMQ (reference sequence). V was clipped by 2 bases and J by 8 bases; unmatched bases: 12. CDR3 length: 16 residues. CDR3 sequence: CASSLHSGPKVYEQFF. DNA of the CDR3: TGTGCCAGCAGCTTACATAGCGGGCCTAAGGTCTATGAGCAGTTCTTC.

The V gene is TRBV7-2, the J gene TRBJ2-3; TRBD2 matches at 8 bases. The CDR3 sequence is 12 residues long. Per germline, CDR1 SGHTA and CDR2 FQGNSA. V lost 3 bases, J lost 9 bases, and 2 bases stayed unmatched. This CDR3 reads CASSFSGATQYF. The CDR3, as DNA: TGTGCCAGCAGCTTTAGCGGGGCCACGCAGTATTTT.

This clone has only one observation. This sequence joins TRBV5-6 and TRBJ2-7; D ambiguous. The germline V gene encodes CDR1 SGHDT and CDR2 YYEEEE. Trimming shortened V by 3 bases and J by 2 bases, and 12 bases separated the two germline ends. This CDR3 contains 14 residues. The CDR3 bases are TGTGCCAGCAGCTCGCCGGGTTTGGCCTACGAGCAGTACTTC. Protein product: CASSSPGLAYEQYF.

In DNA, the CDR3 is TGTGCCAGCAGAGTAACGGGGGGTTACAATGAGCAGTTCTTC. Protein sequence: CASRVTGGYNEQFF. The chain carries TRBV3-1 (or the pseudogene TRBV3-2) and TRBJ2-1, with 7 bases aligning to TRBD2. The ends lost 6 bases at V and 4 bases at J; junction bases unmatched: 6. The CDR3 covers 14 residues. Germline lookup yields CDR1 LGHDT and CDR2 YNNKEL (reference sequence).

The CDR3 DNA follows: TGTGCCAGCAGCCCAGGACTAATACCCTACGAGCAGTACTTC. Its translation is CASSPGLIPYEQYF. The rearrangement links TRBV7-2 to TRBJ2-7, with D perhaps TRBD2 (6 bases). CDR1 SGHTA and CDR2 FQGNSA come from the germline V gene. The CDR3 covers 14 residues. Trimming stripped 5 bases from V and 2 bases from J, with 13 bases between.

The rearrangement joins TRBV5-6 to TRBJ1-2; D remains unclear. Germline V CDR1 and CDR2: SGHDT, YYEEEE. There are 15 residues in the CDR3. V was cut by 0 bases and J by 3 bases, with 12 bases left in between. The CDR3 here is CASSLVRRQYYGYTF. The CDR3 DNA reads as TGTGCCAGCAGCTTGGTCCGGCGGCAGTACTATGGCTACACCTTC. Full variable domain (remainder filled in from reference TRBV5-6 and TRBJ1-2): DAGVTQSPTHLIKTRGQQVTLRCSPKSGHDTVSWYQQALGQGPQFIFQYYEEEERQRGNFPDRFSGHQFPNYSSELNVNALLLGDSALYLCASSLVRRQYYGYTFGSGTRLTVV.

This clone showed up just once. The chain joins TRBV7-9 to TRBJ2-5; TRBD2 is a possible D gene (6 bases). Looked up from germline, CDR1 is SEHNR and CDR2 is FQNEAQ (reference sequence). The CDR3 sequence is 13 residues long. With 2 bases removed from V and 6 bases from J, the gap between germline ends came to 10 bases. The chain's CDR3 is CASSLMEGQTQYF. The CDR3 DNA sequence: TGTGCCAGCAGCTTAATGGAGGGACAGACCCAGTACTTC.

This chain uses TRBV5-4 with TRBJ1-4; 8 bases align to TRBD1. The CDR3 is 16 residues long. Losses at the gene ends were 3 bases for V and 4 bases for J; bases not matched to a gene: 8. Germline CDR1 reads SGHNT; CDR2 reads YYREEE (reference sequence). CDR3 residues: CASSSQGARRNEKLFF. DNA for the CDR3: TGTGCCAGCAGCTCTCAGGGGGCACGACGTAATGAAAAACTGTTTTTT.

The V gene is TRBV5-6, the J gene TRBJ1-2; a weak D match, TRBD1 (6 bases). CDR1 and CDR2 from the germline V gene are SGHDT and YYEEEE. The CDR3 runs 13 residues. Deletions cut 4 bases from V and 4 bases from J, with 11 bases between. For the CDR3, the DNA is TGTGCCAGCAGCCCGACAGGCATCTATGGCTACACCTTC. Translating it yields CASSPTGIYGYTF.

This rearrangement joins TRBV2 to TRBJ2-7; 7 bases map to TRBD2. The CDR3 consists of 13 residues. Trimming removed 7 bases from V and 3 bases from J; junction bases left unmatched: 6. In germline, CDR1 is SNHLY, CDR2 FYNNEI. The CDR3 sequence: CASKAGLNYEQYF. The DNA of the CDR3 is TGTGCCAGCAAAGCGGGACTTAACTACGAGCAGTACTTC.

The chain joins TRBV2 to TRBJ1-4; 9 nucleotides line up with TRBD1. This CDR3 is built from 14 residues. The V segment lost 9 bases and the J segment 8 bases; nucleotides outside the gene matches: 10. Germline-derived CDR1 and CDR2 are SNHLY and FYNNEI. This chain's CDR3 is CASDPGQGNEKLFF. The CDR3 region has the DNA TGTGCCAGTGACCCGGGACAGGGCAACGAAAAACTGTTTTTT.

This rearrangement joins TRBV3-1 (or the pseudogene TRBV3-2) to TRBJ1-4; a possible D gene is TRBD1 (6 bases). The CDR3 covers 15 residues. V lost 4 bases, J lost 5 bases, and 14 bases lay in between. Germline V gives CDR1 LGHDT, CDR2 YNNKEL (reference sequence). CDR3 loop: CASSPWGGANEKLFF. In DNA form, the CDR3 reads TGTGCCAGCAGCCCCTGGGGGGGGGCAAATGAAAAACTGTTTTTT.

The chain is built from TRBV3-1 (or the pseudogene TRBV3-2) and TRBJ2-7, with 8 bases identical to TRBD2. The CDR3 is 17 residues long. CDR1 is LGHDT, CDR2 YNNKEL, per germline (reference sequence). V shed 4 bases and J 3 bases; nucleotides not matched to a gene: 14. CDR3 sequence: CASSLASSGSKVYEQYF. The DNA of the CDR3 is TGTGCCAGCAGCCTCGCCTCCAGCGGGAGCAAGGTCTACGAGCAGTACTTC.

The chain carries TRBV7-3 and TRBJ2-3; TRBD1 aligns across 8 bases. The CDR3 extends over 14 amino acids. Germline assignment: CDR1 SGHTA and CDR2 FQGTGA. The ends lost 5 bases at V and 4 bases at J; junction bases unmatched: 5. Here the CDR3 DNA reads TGTGCCAGCAGCATGGACAGGGTGGCAGATACGCAGTATTTT. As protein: CASSMDRVADTQYF.

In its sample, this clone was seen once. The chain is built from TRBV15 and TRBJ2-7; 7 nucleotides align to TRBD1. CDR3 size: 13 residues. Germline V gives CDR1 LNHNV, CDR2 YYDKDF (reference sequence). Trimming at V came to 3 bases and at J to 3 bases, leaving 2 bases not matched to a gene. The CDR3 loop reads CATSSRDSYEQYF. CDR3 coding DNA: TGTGCCACCAGCAGCCGGGACAGCTACGAGCAGTACTTC.

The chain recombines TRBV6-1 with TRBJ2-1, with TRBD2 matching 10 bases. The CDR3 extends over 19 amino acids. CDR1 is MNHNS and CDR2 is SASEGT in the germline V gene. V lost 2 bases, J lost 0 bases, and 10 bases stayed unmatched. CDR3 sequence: CASSEFWGSGGSSYNEQFF. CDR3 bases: TGTGCCAGCAGTGAATTTTGGGGTAGCGGGGGGAGCTCCTACAATGAGCAGTTCTTC.

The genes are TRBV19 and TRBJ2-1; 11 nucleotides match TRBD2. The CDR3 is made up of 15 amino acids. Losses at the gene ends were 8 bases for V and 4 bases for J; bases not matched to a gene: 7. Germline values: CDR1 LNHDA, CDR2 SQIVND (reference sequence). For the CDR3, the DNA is TGTGCCAGTGGATCGACTAGCGGGACTTACAATGAGCAGTTCTTC. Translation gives CASGSTSGTYNEQFF. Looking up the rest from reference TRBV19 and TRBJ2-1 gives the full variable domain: DGGITQSPKYLFRKEGQNVTLSCEQNLNHDAMYWYRQDPGQGLRLIYYSQIVNDFQKGDIAEGYSVSREKKESFPLTVTSAQKNPTAFYLCASGSTSGTYNEQFFGPGTRLTVL.

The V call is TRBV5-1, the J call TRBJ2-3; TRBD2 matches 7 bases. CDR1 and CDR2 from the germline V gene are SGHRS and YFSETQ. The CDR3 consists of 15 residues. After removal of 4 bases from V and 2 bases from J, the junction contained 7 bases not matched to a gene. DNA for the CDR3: TGCGCCAGCAGCCCTGATGGGGGGGACACAGATACGCAGTATTTT. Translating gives CASSPDGGDTDTQYF.

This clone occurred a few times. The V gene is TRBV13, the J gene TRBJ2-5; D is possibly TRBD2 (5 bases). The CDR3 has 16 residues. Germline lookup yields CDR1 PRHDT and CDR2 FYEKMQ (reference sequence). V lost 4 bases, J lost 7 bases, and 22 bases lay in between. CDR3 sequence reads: CASSSTRGSGLGTQYF. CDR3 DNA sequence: TGTGCCAGCAGCTCCACTCGCGGGTCCGGGCTGGGGACCCAGTACTTC. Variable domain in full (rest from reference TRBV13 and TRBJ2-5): AAGVIQSPRHLIKEKRETATLKCYPIPRHDTVYWYQQGPGQDPQFLISFYEKMQSDKGSIPDRFSAQQFSDYHSELNMSSLELGDSALYFCASSSTRGSGLGTQYFGPGTRLLVL.